Below are 8 T cell receptor beta chains sequenced from a single sample in a study of radiation and T cells in renal cell carcinoma. Profiled with immunoSEQ multiplex PCR; TCRdb holds only in-frame clones, not every one. The sample records roughly 100,000 clones, about 86% being singletons. Noted time point: baseline pretreatment blood. Treatment described: 15 Gy SBRT to primary tumor, nephrectomy 4 weeks later. Specimen: blood, collected from a patient whose treatment included radiotherapy and nephrectomy. These receptors were obtained from a man aged 45-60 years with renal cell carcinoma.

This clone came up once. At the DNA level, this CDR3 is encoded by other sequences in the same sample as well. The chain is built from TRBV18 and TRBJ2-7; the D is unclear. Between the trimmed V and J ends, which lost 3 bases and 0 bases, there was a span of 3 bases. Per germline, CDR1 KGHSH and CDR2 LQKENI. The CDR3 loop spans 12 amino acids. The CDR3 sequence is CASSPSSYEQYF. CDR3 DNA: TGTGCCAGCTCACCGAGCTCCTACGAGCAGTACTTC.

The J gene is TRBJ1-3, the V gene TRBV13; a weak D match, TRBD1 (5 bases). The CDR3 sequence is 16 residues long. Germline CDR1 reads PRHDT; CDR2 reads FYEKMQ (reference sequence). Deletions cut 0 bases from V and 0 bases from J, with 9 bases between. The CDR3 spells CASSLGPGGSGNTIYF. CDR3 nucleotide sequence: TGTGCCAGCAGCTTAGGGCCCGGGGGCTCTGGAAACACCATATATTTT.

This chain connects TRBV7-2 to TRBJ1-1; D unclear. Germline V lookup: CDR1 SGHTA, CDR2 FQGNSA. The CDR3 contains 11 residues. V lost 8 bases and J lost 1, with 5 bases in between. This chain's CDR3 is CASLRNTEAFF. The CDR3 DNA reads as TGTGCCAGCCTAAGGAACACTGAAGCTTTCTTT.

The chain couples TRBV12-2 to TRBJ2-1; the table's TRBD2 call for D was not verified on the DNA. TRBV12-2 is recorded as a pseudogene. The CDR3 runs 12 residues. CDR3 nucleotides: TGTGCAAGTCGCTTAGTATACAATGAGCAGTTCTTC. Translated: CASRLVYNEQFF.

The V gene is TRBV5-1, the J gene TRBJ1-2; tentative D call: TRBD1 (6 bases). Trimming took 4 bases from V and 3 from J, leaving 13 bases between them. Germline V gene sequence: CDR1 SGHRS, CDR2 YFSETQ. This CDR3 comprises 14 residues. The CDR3 DNA reads TGCGCCAGCAGCATACAGGGAGGAGACTATGGCTACACCTTC. Translation: CASSIQGGDYGYTF.

This clone appeared a few times. This chain links TRBV13 with TRBJ1-1, with D uncertain. Trimming cost V 5 bases and J 2 bases, with 9 bases left between them. The CDR3 spans 13 residues. Germline loops: CDR1 PRHDT, CDR2 FYEKMQ (reference sequence). The CDR3 is CASSRVLNTEAFF. CDR3 DNA sequence: TGTGCCAGCAGCCGGGTCCTAAACACTGAAGCTTTCTTT.

This chain uses TRBV18 with TRBJ1-5; D remains unclear. CDR3 length equals 13 residues. Deletions cut 3 bases from V and 4 bases from J, with 7 bases between. Germline values: CDR1 KGHSH, CDR2 LQKENI. The CDR3 region is CASSPTENQPQHF. The CDR3 DNA sequence: TGTGCCAGCTCACCCACAGAAAATCAGCCCCAGCATTTT. Using reference TRBV18 and TRBJ1-5 for the parts outside the CDR3, the full variable domain is NAGVMQNPRHLVRRRGQEARLRCSPMKGHSHVYWYRQLPEEGLKFMVYLQKENIIDESGMPKERFSAEFPKEGPSILRIQQVVRGDSAAYFCASSPTENQPQHFGDGTRLSIL.

The chain uses TRBV9 and TRBJ2-1, with D tentatively TRBD1 (5 bases). CDR3 length: 15 amino acids. Germline V gives CDR1 SGDLS, CDR2 YYNGEE. Trimming left V 4 bases short and J 0 bases short, with 11 bases between. The chain's CDR3 is CASSPRASSYNEQFF. The CDR3 nucleotides read TGTGCCAGCAGCCCCAGGGCGAGCTCCTACAATGAGCAGTTCTTC.